The 8 T cell receptor beta chains presented below share a single source sample, sequenced in a study of sequential checkpoint blockade in melanoma. Treatment denoted: randomized to nivolumab then ipilimumab (arm A) or the reverse (arm B). TCRdb keeps only in-frame clones here, not all; method: immunoSEQ multiplex PCR. The sample yields about 26,000 clones, roughly 81% seen once. The sample consisted of CD8+ T cells sorted from blood (inferred from file names), taken from a patient given nivolumab and ipilimumab in sequence. These receptors were obtained from a human donor with melanoma.

The rearrangement links TRBV9 to TRBJ2-5; TRBD2 agrees at 16 bases. Germline V gene lookup returns CDR1 SGDLS and CDR2 YYNGEE. With 3 bases clipped from V and 4 bases from J, the junction kept 3 bases outside the gene matches. The CDR3 covers 16 residues. CDR3 loop: CASSAGTSGRGETQYF. The CDR3 region has the DNA TGTGCCAGCAGCGCCGGGACTAGCGGGAGGGGAGAGACCCAGTACTTC.

This clone appeared once. This chain connects TRBV11-2 to TRBJ2-7; 9 bases agree with TRBD1. Unmatched junction bases numbered 6, after V lost 5 bases and J lost 4 bases. The CDR3 is 14 amino acids. In germline, CDR1 is SGHAT, CDR2 FQNNGV. The CDR3 DNA sequence: TGTGCCAGCAGCCCGGGACAGGGATGGTACGAGCAGTACTTC. Residues: CASSPGQGWYEQYF.

V usage is TRBV7-9 and J usage is TRBJ2-2; TRBD1 aligns across 10 bases. The CDR3 extends over 15 amino acids. Germline CDR1 is SEHNR and CDR2 is FQNEAQ (reference sequence). After removal of 5 bases from V and 7 bases from J, the junction contained 7 bases not matched to a gene. This CDR3 is CASSPDRGHVGELFF. CDR3 nucleotide sequence: TGTGCCAGCAGCCCAGACAGGGGGCACGTCGGGGAGCTGTTTTTT.

This clone appeared a single time. CDR3 region: CASSLQGRNIQYF. The CDR3 nucleotides read TGTGCCAGCAGTCTACAGGGGCGGAACATTCAGTACTTC. The chain carries TRBV28 and TRBJ2-4; 7 nucleotides line up with TRBD1. The CDR3 contains 13 residues. V lost 5 bases, J lost 7 bases, and 5 bases stayed unmatched. From germline, CDR1 is MDHEN and CDR2 SYDVKM.

This clone was counted only a few times. The CDR3 nucleotides are TGTGCCAGCAGCTTTGGAGGGAGGGAGAATGAGCAGTTCTTC. Translation gives CASSFGGRENEQFF. The J gene is TRBJ2-1, the V gene TRBV5-4; 7 bases map to TRBD2. CDR1 and CDR2 from the germline V gene are SGHNT and YYREEE (reference sequence). The J segment lost 7 bases and the V segment lost 2 bases, leaving 6 bases of the junction unmatched. The CDR3 sequence is 14 residues long. Together with reference TRBV5-4 and TRBJ2-1, the CDR3 gives the full variable domain: ETGVTQSPTHLIKTRGQQVTLRCSSQSGHNTVSWYQQALGQGPQFIFQYYREEENGRGNFPPRFSGLQFPNYSSELNVNALELDDSALYLCASSFGGRENEQFFGPGTRLTVL.

The chain carries TRBV28 and TRBJ2-4, with D perhaps matching TRBD2 (6 bases). The CDR3 runs to 19 residues. With 2 bases removed from V and 4 bases from J, the gap between germline ends came to 24 bases. The germline V gene encodes CDR1 MDHEN and CDR2 SYDVKM. DNA for the CDR3: TGTGCCAGCAGTTTAAGGTCCGGGAGTAGTGGACGGATGAAAAACATTCAGTACTTC. It is translated as CASSLRSGSSGRMKNIQYF. Combining the CDR3 with reference TRBV28 and TRBJ2-4 gives the whole variable domain DVKVTQSSRYLVKRTGEKVFLECVQDMDHENMFWYRQDPGLGLRLIYFSYDVKMKEKGDIPEGYSVSREKKERFSLILESASTNQTSMYLCASSLRSGSSGRMKNIQYFGAGTRLSVL.

J is TRBJ2-3 and V is TRBV6-6; D remains ambiguous. The V gene lost 0 bases and the J gene lost 3 bases, with 7 bases spanning the gap. Looked up from germline, CDR1 is MNHNY and CDR2 is SVGAGI (reference sequence). The CDR3 spans 14 residues. The chain's CDR3 is CASSYSSRTDTQYF. The DNA of the CDR3 is TGTGCCAGCAGTTACTCATCGCGTACAGATACGCAGTATTTT.

The gene calls are TRBV28 and TRBJ1-5; D not certain. The CDR3 is 15 amino acids. Germline-derived CDR1 and CDR2 are MDHEN and SYDVKM. With 3 bases removed from V and 0 bases from J, the gap between germline ends came to 9 bases. The CDR3 region is CASSFIRSSNQPQHF. Here the CDR3 DNA reads TGTGCCAGCAGTTTTATCAGAAGTAGCAATCAGCCCCAGCATTTT.